In its sample, the clone carrying this T cell receptor beta chain was seen once. The repertoire was sequenced with immunoSEQ multiplex PCR; TCRdb's copy has only in-frame clones and lacks some. The sample includes hundreds of thousands of clones, roughly 85% of them seen just once. The sample comes from a study of cytomegalovirus exposure and HLA in healthy donors. The source is a woman aged 18-29 years in good health and CMV-seronegative. The source material was PBMCs.

CDR3 DNA: TGTGCCAGCAGCTCCCCCACACACGGGGCTGAAGCTTTCTTT. Protein product: CASSSPTHGAEAFF. V and J are TRBV27 and TRBJ1-1; D is unresolved. Germline loops: CDR1 MNHEY, CDR2 SMNVEV (reference sequence). There are 14 residues in the CDR3. V lost 6 bases to trimming and J lost 6 bases, with 17 bases between them.